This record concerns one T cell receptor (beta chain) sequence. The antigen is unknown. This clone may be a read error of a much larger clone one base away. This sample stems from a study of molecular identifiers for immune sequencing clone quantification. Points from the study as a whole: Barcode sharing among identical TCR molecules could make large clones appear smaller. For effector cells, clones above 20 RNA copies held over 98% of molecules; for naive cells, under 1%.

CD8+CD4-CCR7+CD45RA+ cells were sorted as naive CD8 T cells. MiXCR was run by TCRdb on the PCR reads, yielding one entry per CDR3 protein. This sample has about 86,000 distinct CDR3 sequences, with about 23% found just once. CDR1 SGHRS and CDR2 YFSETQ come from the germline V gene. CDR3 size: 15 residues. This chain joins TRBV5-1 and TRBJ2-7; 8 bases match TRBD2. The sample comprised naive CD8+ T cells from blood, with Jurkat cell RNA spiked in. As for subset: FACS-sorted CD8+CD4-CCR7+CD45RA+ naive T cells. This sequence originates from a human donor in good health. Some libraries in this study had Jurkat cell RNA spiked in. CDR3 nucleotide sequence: TGCGCCAGCAGTTTTCTGGCGGGGGGCCCATACGCGCAGTACTTC. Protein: CASSFLAGGPYAQYF.